The next 20 T cell receptor beta chains were all read from a single sample in a study of T cells in Graves' hyperthyroidism and ophthalmopathy. Amplification yielded TCR beta CDR3 regions, with RNA transcripts as the source. First-round RT-PCR with HTBI primers amplified the TCR CDR3 region. From the multiplex PCR reads, TCRdb called clonotypes with MiXCR, one entry per CDR3 protein. The sample lists roughly 630,000 distinct CDR3 sequences; 15% to 17% were seen once. The sequenced material came from blood. Receptor source: a woman in her twenties or thirties with Graves' hyperthyroidism.

This clonotype appeared a few times. The CDR3 spells CASSYSHGNEQFF. The CDR3 DNA follows: TGTGCCAGCAGTTACTCCCATGGGAATGAGCAGTTCTTC. This rearrangement joins TRBV6-5 to TRBJ2-1; D unclear. Trimming cost V 0 bases and J 7 bases, with 7 bases left between them. The CDR3 has 13 residues. CDR1 is MNHEY and CDR2 is SVGAGI in the germline V gene.

The table lists this clonotype with many counts. The gene calls are TRBV28 and TRBJ1-1; 7 bases are a match to TRBD1. Germline assignment: CDR1 MDHEN and CDR2 SYDVKM. V shed 6 bases, J shed 1 base, and the junction held 2 bases outside the gene matches. The CDR3 loop spans 13 amino acids. This CDR3 is CASRGQRNTEAFF. The CDR3 DNA is TGTGCCAGCAGGGGACAGCGGAACACTGAAGCTTTCTTT.

The chain carries TRBV11-2 and TRBJ2-3, with D unclear. This CDR3 has 15 residues. Germline loops: CDR1 SGHAT, CDR2 FQNNGV. Trimming removed 3 bases from V and 0 bases from J, with 10 bases in between. CDR3 DNA: TGTGCCAGCAGCTTTTCGATACAAAGCACAGATACGCAGTATTTT. It encodes CASSFSIQSTDTQYF.

This clonotype was observed many times. This chain's CDR3 is CATSDRGGGSGKTEAFF. For the CDR3, the DNA is TGTGCCACCAGCGACCGGGGAGGTGGAAGTGGAAAAACTGAAGCTTTCTTT. The chain links TRBV15 to TRBJ1-1; D is unclear. The V gene lost 5 bases and the J gene lost 5 bases, with 24 bases spanning the gap. Germline V CDR1 and CDR2: LNHNV, YYDKDF (reference sequence). This CDR3 region has 17 residues.

A note on this clonotype: Given a much more abundant clone one base away, this may be a read error. V usage is TRBV12-3 or TRBV12-4 and J usage is TRBJ2-4, with TRBD2 as a possible D gene (5 bases). The end of the DNA aligns better with TRBJ2-1, so the J call may be wrong. The CDR3 has 14 residues. The CDR3 DNA reads TGTGCCAGCAGTCGACTCCACCGGGAAAACATTCAGTTCTTC. This encodes CASSRLHRENIQFF.

This clonotype appeared many times. The chain joins TRBV12-3 or TRBV12-4 to TRBJ1-5; D gene ambiguous. This CDR3 is 12 amino acids long. Trimming pared 3 bases from V and 5 bases from J, leaving 5 bases between. The CDR3 loop is CASSFIDQPQHF. CDR3 DNA: TGTGCCAGCAGTTTTATCGATCAGCCCCAGCATTTT.

This clonotype was picked up a small number of times. The chain is built from TRBV7-9 and TRBJ2-5; D possibly matches TRBD1 or TRBD2 (5 bases each). Between the trimmed V and J ends, which lost 1 base and 4 bases, there was a span of 7 bases. Germline V lookup: CDR1 SEHNR, CDR2 FQNEAQ (reference sequence). CDR3 length: 13 amino acids. CDR3 in amino acids: CASSLDGGETQYF. CDR3 bases: TGTGCCAGCAGCTTAGATGGGGGAGAGACCCAGTACTTC.

The chain couples TRBV5-1 to TRBJ1-5, with TRBD1 identical over 7 bases. Germline CDR1 and CDR2: SGHRS and YFSETQ. Germline trimming cut 3 bases from V and 7 bases from J; bases unmatched to any gene: 7. The CDR3 covers 14 residues. The CDR3 loop reads CASSSTGDGQPQHF. Here the CDR3 DNA reads TGCGCCAGCAGCTCCACAGGGGACGGCCAGCCCCAGCATTTT. Using reference TRBV5-1 and TRBJ1-5 for the parts outside the CDR3, the full variable domain is KAGVTQTPRYLIKTRGQQVTLSCSPISGHRSVSWYQQTPGQGLQFLFEYFSETQRNKGNFPGRFSGRQFSNSRSEMNVSTLELGDSALYLCASSSTGDGQPQHFGDGTRLSIL.

The V and J genes are TRBV7-9 and TRBJ2-2; D is undetermined. From germline, CDR1 is SEHNR and CDR2 FQNEAQ (reference sequence). This CDR3 spans 14 amino acids. Trimming removed 5 bases from V and 3 bases from J, with 10 bases in between. Here the CDR3 reads CASSLRSDTGELFF. DNA for the CDR3: TGTGCCAGCAGCCTCCGGTCGGACACCGGGGAGCTGTTTTTT.

This clonotype was detected ten times or more. The chain links TRBV12-3 or TRBV12-4 to TRBJ2-1, with 11 bases lining up with TRBD1. CDR3 length: 21 amino acids. V lost 2 bases to trimming and J lost 8 bases; unmatched junction nucleotides: 23. CDR3 loop: CASSLNPRFLIRDRGEDEQFF. The CDR3 DNA sequence: TGTGCCAGCAGTTTAAACCCCCGGTTCCTTATCCGGGACAGGGGGGAGGATGAGCAGTTCTTC.

In its sample, this clonotype was seen a few times. The rearrangement joins TRBV4-1 to TRBJ2-7, with 9 positions matching TRBD1. This CDR3 region has 19 residues. In germline, CDR1 is MGHRA, CDR2 YSYEKL. J gave up 2 bases and V 3 bases, and 17 bases lay outside the gene matches. CDR3 amino acids: CASSHRDRALTRDPYEQYF. CDR3 sequence (DNA): TGCGCCAGCAGCCACCGGGACAGGGCGTTAACGCGGGATCCCTACGAGCAGTACTTC.

This clonotype was picked up a small number of times. The V and J genes are TRBV29-1 and TRBJ1-2; tentatively, D is TRBD1 (6 bases). Germline V CDR1 and CDR2: SQVTM, ANQGSEA. V shed 5 bases and J shed 2 bases, with 9 bases lying between them. This CDR3 contains 12 residues. CDR3 sequence: CSVLGQNYGYTF. In DNA, the CDR3 is TGCAGCGTTCTCGGACAGAACTATGGCTACACCTTC.

With regard to this clonotype: This may be a read error, as it is one base from a much larger clone. DNA of the CDR3: TGTGCCAGCATTCTGGACAGGGGGGGGGACAATGAGCAGTACTTC. Amino acid sequence: CASILDRGGDNEQYF. The gene calls are TRBV6-1 and TRBJ2-1, with 10 bases aligning to TRBD1. The J call may be incorrect, as the DNA end agrees better with TRBJ2-7. The CDR3 is 15 residues long. The germline V gene encodes CDR1 MNHNS and CDR2 SASEGT.

This clonotype was seen repeatedly, ten times or more. The genes are TRBV27 and TRBJ2-7, with D unclear. V lost 4 bases and J lost 9, with 10 bases in between. CDR3 length: 11 amino acids. Germline V gene data show CDR1 as MNHEY and CDR2 as SMNVEV (reference sequence). The CDR3 reads CASSSTSRQYF. In nucleotides, the CDR3 is TGTGCCAGCAGTTCTACGAGTAGGCAGTACTTC.

This clonotype was detected many times. The chain joins TRBV6-2 or TRBV6-3 to TRBJ2-1, with a tentative D call TRBD2 (6 bases). Looked up from germline, CDR1 is MNHEY and CDR2 is SVGEGT. The V gene lost 7 bases and the J gene lost 7 bases, with 20 bases spanning the gap. CDR3 length: 15 residues. The CDR3 nucleotides read TGTGCCAGCACCTACCGCCTAGCGAGGGTGAATGAGCAGTTCTTC. This codes for CASTYRLARVNEQFF.

This clonotype was found a few times. The gene calls are TRBV2 and TRBJ2-7, with a weak D call TRBD1 (5 bases). The CDR3 extends over 12 amino acids. V was trimmed by 8 bases and J by 3 bases, leaving 11 bases between them. Germline CDR1 reads SNHLY; CDR2 reads FYNNEI. The CDR3 bases are TGTGCCAGCCAAGGACAAAGCTACGAGCAGTACTTC. Amino acids: CASQGQSYEQYF.

The chain recombines TRBV7-3 with TRBJ2-1; 8 nucleotides line up with TRBD1. V was clipped by 5 bases and J by 12 bases; unmatched bases: 6. The CDR3 covers 12 residues. Germline CDR1 is SGHTA and CDR2 is FQGTGA. Here the CDR3 reads CASSVPGQAQFF. DNA for the CDR3: TGTGCCAGCAGCGTGCCGGGACAGGCGCAGTTCTTC. Full variable domain (rest looked up from reference TRBV7-3 and TRBJ2-1): GAGVSQTPSNKVTEKGKYVELRCDPISGHTALYWYRQSLGQGPEFLIYFQGTGAADDSGLPNDRFFAVRPEGSVSTLKIQRTERGDSAVYLCASSVPGQAQFFGPGTRLTVL.

This clonotype was counted at least ten times. V gene TRBV5-6 combines with J gene TRBJ2-5; D could derive from TRBD1 or TRBD2 (5 bases each). Germline CDR1 and CDR2: SGHDT and YYEEEE. The CDR3 sequence is 17 residues long. Trimming left V 1 base short and J 5 bases short, with 21 bases between. CDR3 amino acids: CASSLLSADQGEETQYF. Here the CDR3 DNA reads TGTGCCAGCAGCTTGCTTTCAGCGGATCAAGGGGAGGAGACCCAGTACTTC.

V is TRBV20-1 and J is TRBJ2-3; 10 positions agree with TRBD2. Germline loops: CDR1 DFQATT, CDR2 SNEGSKA (reference sequence). This CDR3 has 15 residues. V dropped 3 bases and J dropped 8; count of bases not matched to a gene: 11. The CDR3 reads CSASLAGEGVGTQYF. CDR3 in DNA: TGCAGTGCTAGCCTAGCGGGAGAGGGGGTTGGTACGCAGTATTTT.

The J gene is TRBJ1-4, the V gene TRBV5-1; tentatively, D is TRBD1 (5 bases). Germline loops: CDR1 SGHRS, CDR2 YFSETQ. The CDR3 consists of 13 residues. Between the trimmed V and J ends, which lost 7 bases and 3 bases, there was a span of 10 bases. The DNA for the CDR3 is TGCGCCAGCGGGGGAGGACCTAATGAAAAACTGTTTTTT. Translating it yields CASGGGPNEKLFF.